Following are 22 T cell receptor beta chains from one sample sequenced in a study of Ad26.COV2.S vaccination and SARS-CoV-2 variants. Repertoires were generated with immunoSEQ multiplex PCR, while TCRdb's copy carries only in-frame clones and drops some. The table has some 450,000 clones, roughly 91% seen once; the top ten hold approximately 4.5%. Documented treatment: roughly 19 received Ad26.COV2.S at low or high dose, single or two shots; about 5 received placebo; per-sample allocation not given. Following the first vaccine or placebo injection, samples were taken on day 63. This specimen was peripheral blood, taken in a trial of Ad26.COV2.S vaccine versus placebo. Receptors originate from a person between 18 and 65 years old who received the Ad26.COV2.S COVID-19 vaccine or a placebo.

The chain uses TRBV3-1 (or the pseudogene TRBV3-2) and TRBJ2-5, with TRBD1 identical over 10 bases. CDR3 length: 16 amino acids. Per germline, CDR1 LGHDT and CDR2 YNNKEL (reference sequence). V dropped 2 bases and J dropped 2; count of bases not matched to a gene: 5. CDR3 DNA: TGTGCCAGCAGCCAACCGGGACAGGGGATTCAAGAGACCCAGTACTTC. Residues: CASSQPGQGIQETQYF.

The chain joins TRBV7-9 to TRBJ2-7; 8 positions match TRBD1. V shed 5 bases, J shed 3 bases, and the junction held 6 bases outside the gene matches. Per the germline V gene, CDR1 is SEHNR and CDR2 is FQNEAQ (reference sequence). CDR3 length equals 14 residues. CDR3 loop: CASSEQGVVYEQYF. Written as DNA, the CDR3 is TGTGCCAGCAGCGAACAGGGGGTGGTCTACGAGCAGTACTTC.

This clone was recorded once. This sequence joins TRBV4-2 and TRBJ1-6; a weak D match, TRBD1 (5 bases). Germline CDR1 and CDR2: LGHNA and YNFKEQ. The length of the CDR3 is 14 residues. Trimming cost V 1 base and J 7 bases, with 8 bases left between them. As DNA, the CDR3 is TGTGCCAGCAGCCAAGGGGACCGAAATTCACCCCTCCACTTT. This sequence encodes CASSQGDRNSPLHF.

Turning to this clone: This same CDR3 is encoded by further DNA sequences in the sample. The chain is built from TRBV18 and TRBJ2-5, with D possibly TRBD2 on 6 matching bases. This CDR3 spans 12 amino acids. Germline values: CDR1 KGHSH, CDR2 LQKENI. The V and J ends lost 3 bases and 5 bases respectively, with 7 bases between them. The CDR3: CASSPSGETQYF. The CDR3 DNA reads TGTGCCAGCTCACCCAGCGGGGAGACCCAGTACTTC.

As to this clone: The same CDR3 is also encoded by other DNA sequences in this sample. The V gene is TRBV6-5, the J gene TRBJ2-5, with D maybe TRBD2 (6 bases). The length of the CDR3 is 13 residues. Per the germline V gene, CDR1 is MNHEY and CDR2 is SVGAGI. Trimming removed 0 bases from V and 4 bases from J, with 6 bases in between. The CDR3 coding sequence is TGTGCCAGCAGTTACTCCGGGGGAGAGACCCAGTACTTC. This codes for CASSYSGGETQYF.

This clone has just one count. The chain links TRBV4-2 to TRBJ2-5, with a tentative D call TRBD2 (6 bases). The CDR3 has 15 amino acids. CDR1 and CDR2 from the germline V gene are LGHNA and YNFKEQ. Trimming took off 3 bases at V and 3 bases at J, with 14 bases between the two ends. This CDR3 is CASSQDYLGEETQYF. The CDR3 DNA sequence: TGTGCCAGCAGCCAGGACTACTTGGGAGAAGAGACCCAGTACTTC.

The genes are TRBV11-2 and TRBJ1-1, with D possibly matching TRBD1 (6 bases). From germline, CDR1 is SGHAT and CDR2 FQNNGV. Trimming took 3 bases from V and 4 from J, leaving 15 bases between them. There are 15 residues in the CDR3. The CDR3 region is CASSFTGKGRTEAFF. CDR3 nucleotide sequence: TGTGCCAGCAGCTTCACAGGGAAGGGGCGCACTGAAGCTTTCTTT.

The V call is TRBV7-9, the J call TRBJ2-1; 12 bases align to TRBD2. Germline CDR1 SEHNR, CDR2 FQNEAQ (reference sequence). The CDR3 loop spans 20 amino acids. The trim removed 5 bases at V and 6 bases at J, leaving 20 bases unmatched. CDR3 bases: TGTGCCAGCAGCAACCGGGGTCGATTGGCTAGCGGGAGGGGGGGCAATGAGCAGTTCTTC. It codes for CASSNRGRLASGRGGNEQFF.

CDR3 sequence: CASSPRLAGDPGELFF. For the CDR3, the DNA is TGTGCCAGCTCACCACGGTTAGCGGGAGACCCCGGGGAGCTGTTTTTT. The V gene is TRBV18, the J gene TRBJ2-2, with TRBD2 identical over 9 bases. J lost 6 bases, V lost 1 base, and 6 bases had no gene match. This CDR3 comprises 16 residues. Germline CDR1 is KGHSH and CDR2 is LQKENI.

The chain employs TRBV5-1 and TRBJ2-5, with 10 bases fitting TRBD1. CDR3 length equals 17 residues. CDR1 and CDR2 (germline): SGHRS, YFSETQ. Germline trimming cut 5 bases from V and 4 bases from J; bases unmatched to any gene: 14. The CDR3 DNA is TGCGCCAGCAGAGAGACAGGGGGCGGAGGGCCAAGAGAGACCCAGTACTTC. Protein product: CASRETGGGGPRETQYF.

This clone is a singleton in its sample. The chain joins TRBV5-6 to TRBJ1-1, with D perhaps matching TRBD1 (5 bases). Germline CDR1 and CDR2: SGHDT and YYEEEE. This CDR3 comprises 15 residues. V lost 4 bases to trimming and J lost 2 bases, with 15 bases between them. For the CDR3, the DNA is TGTGCCAGCAGCGGCGGAGGCAGGGCCAACACTGAAGCTTTCTTT. Translating gives CASSGGGRANTEAFF. Full variable domain (remainder filled in from reference TRBV5-6 and TRBJ1-1): DAGVTQSPTHLIKTRGQQVTLRCSPKSGHDTVSWYQQALGQGPQFIFQYYEEEERQRGNFPDRFSGHQFPNYSSELNVNALLLGDSALYLCASSGGGRANTEAFFGQGTRLTVV.

The V gene is TRBV6-2 or TRBV6-3, the J gene TRBJ2-5; no firm D call. In germline, CDR1 is MNHEY, CDR2 SVGEGT. The CDR3 covers 11 residues. V was shortened by 5 bases and J by 3 bases, with 4 bases between the two germline ends. CDR3 in amino acids: CASSHKETQYF. CDR3 DNA sequence: TGTGCCAGCAGTCACAAAGAGACCCAGTACTTC.

The chain combines TRBV18 with TRBJ1-1; 8 nucleotides agree with TRBD1. The V gene's germline CDR1 is KGHSH and CDR2 LQKENI. This CDR3 is 15 amino acids long. V lost 4 bases, J lost 2 bases, and 6 bases stayed unmatched. The CDR3 loop is CASSRPGTGNTEAFF. The CDR3 DNA sequence: TGTGCCAGCTCACGACCCGGGACAGGCAACACTGAAGCTTTCTTT.

This clone was detected only once. This chain connects TRBV4-1 to TRBJ2-7; D is possibly TRBD1 (5 bases). The germline V gene encodes CDR1 MGHRA and CDR2 YSYEKL. This CDR3 comprises 14 residues. Between the trimmed V and J ends, which lost 1 base and 1 base, there was a span of 8 bases. CDR3: CASSQGTLSYEQYF. The CDR3 nucleotides read TGCGCCAGCAGCCAAGGGACACTTTCCTACGAGCAGTACTTC.

The rearrangement links TRBV19 to TRBJ1-5; TRBD1 is a possible D gene (6 bases). V was pared by 5 bases and J by 1 base, with 18 bases between. The CDR3 extends over 17 amino acids. Germline V gives CDR1 LNHDA, CDR2 SQIVND (reference sequence). Here the CDR3 reads CASSPQGRRISNQPQHF. CDR3 in DNA: TGTGCCAGTAGTCCCCAGGGGCGAAGGATAAGCAATCAGCCCCAGCATTTT. The full variable domain, rest sourced from reference TRBV19 and TRBJ1-5, is DGGITQSPKYLFRKEGQNVTLSCEQNLNHDAMYWYRQDPGQGLRLIYYSQIVNDFQKGDIAEGYSVSREKKESFPLTVTSAQKNPTAFYLCASSPQGRRISNQPQHFGDGTRLSIL.

The rearrangement links TRBV11-2 to TRBJ2-5; 7 nucleotides line up with TRBD2. The germline CDR1 and CDR2 sequences are SGHAT and FQNNGV. The CDR3 is 15 amino acids. Trimming at V came to 5 bases and at J to 3 bases, leaving 9 bases not matched to a gene. CDR3 in DNA: TGTGCCAGCAGCCCCAGGACTAGTCCCGAAGAGACCCAGTACTTC. Protein sequence: CASSPRTSPEETQYF.

This chain links TRBV28 with TRBJ2-7, with TRBD2 matching over 9 bases. There are 15 residues in the CDR3. Germline trimming cut 2 bases from V and 2 bases from J; bases unmatched to any gene: 4. The germline V gene has CDR1 MDHEN and CDR2 SYDVKM. The CDR3 DNA sequence: TGTGCCAGCAGTTTACGGGCGGGAGGGCCCTACGAGCAGTACTTC. This encodes CASSLRAGGPYEQYF.

V gene TRBV19 combines with J gene TRBJ2-3; D may be TRBD2 (5 bases). Between the trimmed V and J ends, which lost 3 bases and 4 bases, there was a span of 14 bases. Germline CDR1 LNHDA, CDR2 SQIVND (reference sequence). The CDR3 runs 15 residues. The CDR3: CASSIAGILPDTQYF. The CDR3, as DNA: TGTGCCAGTAGTATCGCCGGGATCTTACCAGATACGCAGTATTTT.

This clone was seen only once. The rearrangement joins TRBV28 to TRBJ2-3, with TRBD2 identical over 7 bases. J gave up 6 bases and V 4 bases, and 7 bases lay outside the gene matches. CDR3 size: 14 residues. Looked up from germline, CDR1 is MDHEN and CDR2 is SYDVKM. CDR3 sequence: CASSSSGMRDTQYF. As DNA, the CDR3 is TGTGCCAGCAGTTCAAGCGGGATGAGGGATACGCAGTATTTT.

The chain employs TRBV24-1 and TRBJ2-1; D not resolved. CDR3 length equals 14 residues. Germline lookup yields CDR1 KGHDR and CDR2 SFDVKD. V was trimmed by 3 bases and J by 3 bases, leaving 8 bases between them. This CDR3 is CATSDTTNYNEQFF. CDR3 bases: TGTGCCACCAGTGATACGACAAACTACAATGAGCAGTTCTTC.

The chain recombines TRBV4-3 with TRBJ2-3, with 10 bases identical to TRBD1. Per germline, CDR1 LGHNA and CDR2 YSLEER. V lost 4 bases, J lost 1 base, and 5 bases stayed unmatched. The CDR3 contains 16 residues. The CDR3 DNA sequence: TGCGCCAGCAGCCGACGGACAGGGGGGGGCACAGATACGCAGTATTTT. Translated: CASSRRTGGGTDTQYF.

The chain couples TRBV5-6 to TRBJ1-1, with TRBD1 identical over 9 bases. This CDR3 is built from 15 residues. Germline V gene lookup returns CDR1 SGHDT and CDR2 YYEEEE. The J segment lost 2 bases and the V segment lost 1 base, leaving 3 bases of the junction unmatched. The CDR3, as DNA: TGTGCCAGCAGCTTGCCCACAGGGGGCAACACTGAAGCTTTCTTT. Its protein is CASSLPTGGNTEAFF.